A single sample is the source of the 25 T cell receptor beta chains below, sequenced in a study of blood T cells in healthy people across ages. PCR was performed a second time for about 7 to 12 cycles using a sample-barcoded 5' primer and a J-beta primer mix. TCRdb re-derived calls from the 5' RACE reads in MiXCR, one entry per CDR3 protein. The sample has under 800,000 distinct CDR3 sequences; 40% to 45% are singletons. The material sequenced was blood. These receptors came from a woman aged 55-69 years in good health.

This clonotype was picked up a small number of times. V is TRBV4-2 and J is TRBJ2-3; D possibly corresponds to TRBD2 (5 bases). The CDR3 runs to 14 residues. V dropped 0 bases and J dropped 5 bases, with 9 bases sitting between them. Per germline, CDR1 LGHNA and CDR2 YNFKEQ. CDR3 residues: CASSQDVRGDTQYF. In nucleotides, the CDR3 is TGTGCCAGCAGCCAAGATGTACGGGGAGATACGCAGTATTTT.

The CDR3 nucleotides are TGTGCCAGCAGCGCCCGGACTAGCGGGACGGTAGATACGCAGTATTTT. This gives the protein CASSARTSGTVDTQYF. The chain uses TRBV21-1 and TRBJ2-3; TRBD2 is the table's D call and was not checked against the DNA. TRBV21-1 is termed a pseudogene. The CDR3 length is 16 residues.

V and J are TRBV7-2 and TRBJ2-5, with D hard to call. CDR3 length: 14 residues. The V end was cut by 3 bases, the J end by 4 bases, with 12 bases between. The germline V gene has CDR1 SGHTA and CDR2 FQGNSA. CDR3 region: CASSFLGSSETQYF. CDR3 nucleotides: TGTGCCAGCAGCTTCCTAGGGTCATCAGAGACCCAGTACTTC.

This rearrangement joins TRBV10-3 to TRBJ2-1, with 7 bases lining up with TRBD2. The last part of the DNA fits TRBJ2-7 better; the J call may be wrong. In germline, CDR1 is ENHRY, CDR2 SYGVKD. The CDR3 loop spans 17 amino acids. This CDR3 reads CAIRGGEVLLGLNEQYF. Written as DNA, the CDR3 is TGTGCCATCAGGGGGGGGGAGGTCCTCCTGGGGCTCAATGAGCAGTACTTC.

This clonotype was recorded only once. The chain has TRBV2 and TRBJ2-3; TRBD1 or TRBD2 may be the D gene (5 bases each). Germline V gene lookup returns CDR1 SNHLY and CDR2 FYNNEI. The CDR3 is 14 amino acids. V shed 2 bases and J shed 2 bases, with 8 bases lying between them. CDR3 amino acids: CASSEQGVTDTQYF. Here the CDR3 DNA reads TGTGCCAGCAGTGAACAGGGAGTCACAGATACGCAGTATTTT.

The chain couples TRBV9 to TRBJ2-1, with D hard to call. The CDR3 is 14 residues long. Germline CDR1 is SGDLS and CDR2 is YYNGEE. With 0 bases removed from V and 9 bases from J, the gap between germline ends came to 13 bases. CDR3 sequence reads: CASSVVPGSGEQFF. CDR3 bases: TGTGCCAGCAGCGTAGTCCCCGGCTCAGGTGAGCAGTTCTTC.

This CDR3 reads CASTRVVWTRNTGELFF. The CDR3 DNA sequence: TGTGCCAGCACCCGGGTGGTCTGGACCAGGAACACCGGGGAGCTGTTTTTT. The chain combines TRBV11-2 with TRBJ2-2; D remains unclear. This CDR3 is 17 amino acids long. Looked up from germline, CDR1 is SGHAT and CDR2 is FQNNGV. V was trimmed by 7 bases and J by 1 base, leaving 19 bases between them.

The chain links TRBV27 to TRBJ2-5; 9 nucleotides agree with TRBD2. Germline V gene sequence: CDR1 MNHEY, CDR2 SMNVEV (reference sequence). V dropped 6 bases and J dropped 5; count of bases not matched to a gene: 4. The length of the CDR3 is 13 residues. The CDR3 sequence: CASSVAGDETQYF. Written as DNA, the CDR3 is TGTGCCAGCAGCGTAGCGGGAGATGAGACCCAGTACTTC.

The CDR3: CAIGGTGTNEKLFF. Written as DNA, the CDR3 is TGTGCCATAGGCGGGACGGGCACTAATGAAAAACTGTTTTTT. The chain employs TRBV10-3 and TRBJ1-4, with D perhaps TRBD1 (5 bases). V lost 9 bases, J lost 2 bases, and 13 bases lay in between. CDR3 length: 14 residues. The germline gives CDR1 ENHRY, CDR2 SYGVKD.

This chain uses TRBV7-3 with TRBJ2-1; D gene unclear. Germline CDR1 is SGHTA and CDR2 is FQGTGA. Trimming pared 5 bases from V and 2 bases from J, leaving 13 bases between. CDR3 length: 15 residues. The CDR3 bases are TGTGCCAGCAGCCCCTGGAGAGGTCCCTACAATGAGCAGTTCTTC. Its protein is CASSPWRGPYNEQFF.

The sample holds one count of this clonotype. The chain recombines TRBV11-2 with TRBJ1-2, with D maybe TRBD1 (5 bases). Trimming pared 7 bases from V and 5 bases from J, leaving 29 bases between. The CDR3 extends over 18 amino acids. Germline V CDR1 and CDR2: SGHAT, FQNNGV. CDR3 nucleotide sequence: TGTGCCAGCACCTTTGGCCTCTCAGGACAAACCGCGTTGTATGGCTACACCTTC. Protein product: CASTFGLSGQTALYGYTF.

This clonotype has at least ten counts. The chain combines TRBV24-1 with TRBJ2-5; tentatively, D is TRBD2 (5 bases). The CDR3 extends over 11 amino acids. CDR1 and CDR2 (germline): KGHDR, SFDVKD. Trimming stripped 9 bases from V and 5 bases from J, with 9 bases between. CDR3: CATASGETQYF. The CDR3 nucleotides are TGTGCCACCGCTTCGGGGGAGACCCAGTACTTC.

J is TRBJ2-1 and V is TRBV12-3 or TRBV12-4; D possibly corresponds to TRBD1 (5 bases). The CDR3 length is 15 residues. Between the trimmed V and J ends, which lost 7 bases and 5 bases, there was a span of 18 bases. CDR3 loop: CASTHPLGQNNEQFF. CDR3 DNA: TGTGCCAGCACCCACCCCTTGGGGCAAAACAATGAGCAGTTCTTC.

The chain combines TRBV12-3 or TRBV12-4 with TRBJ2-3, with 9 bases that match TRBD1. The V segment lost 5 bases and the J segment 1 base; nucleotides outside the gene matches: 4. This CDR3 has 15 residues. The DNA for the CDR3 is TGTGCCAGCAGTGAACAGGGGGCGGGCACAGATACGCAGTATTTT. Protein: CASSEQGAGTDTQYF.

This clonotype was counted a single time. This sequence joins TRBV29-1 and TRBJ2-7; 10 bases align to TRBD2. Germline V gene lookup returns CDR1 SQVTM and CDR2 ANQGSEA. This CDR3 contains 14 residues. The V and J ends lost 6 bases and 3 bases, in that order; junction bases with no gene match: 8. The CDR3 nucleotides read TGCAGCGTCGGCAGGACTAGCGGAAGCTACGAGCAGTACTTC. This encodes CSVGRTSGSYEQYF.

As for this clonotype: The junction does not match germline at one end; this may be a read error. The J gene is TRBJ1-1, the V gene TRBV5-1; 8 bases match TRBD1. This CDR3 is built from 15 residues. Germline V gene data show CDR1 as SGHRS and CDR2 as YFSETQ. CDR3 protein: CASSLEGTGNTEAFF. In DNA form, the CDR3 reads TGTGCCAGCAGCTTAGAGGGGACAGGGAACACTGAAGCTTTCTTT.

The chain carries TRBV18 and TRBJ1-2; D ambiguous. The CDR3 loop spans 15 amino acids. The germline gives CDR1 KGHSH, CDR2 LQKENI. Trimming left V 0 bases short and J 3 bases short, with 11 bases between. CDR3 DNA: TGTGCCAGCTCACCACCGGAGGGAGTGGACTATGGCTACACCTTC. This translates into CASSPPEGVDYGYTF.

This chain uses TRBV5-1 with TRBJ2-2; D remains ambiguous. CDR3 length: 15 amino acids. Trimming took off 4 bases at V and 2 bases at J, with 12 bases between the two ends. Per germline, CDR1 SGHRS and CDR2 YFSETQ. The CDR3 nucleotides read TGCGCCAGCAGCCCGGACGGTACAAACACCGGGGAGCTGTTTTTT. This codes for CASSPDGTNTGELFF.

This chain connects TRBV12-3 or TRBV12-4 to TRBJ2-7; 8 bases align to TRBD1. J was trimmed by 3 bases and V by 6 bases; bases with no gene match: 4. This CDR3 contains 13 residues. CDR3 loop: CASRPTGGYEQYF. The DNA for the CDR3 is TGTGCCAGCAGGCCCACAGGGGGCTACGAGCAGTACTTC.

In this sample, this clonotype turned up a few times. V is TRBV7-9 and J is TRBJ2-3; the D is unclear. Germline CDR1 SEHNR, CDR2 FQNEAQ (reference sequence). This CDR3 is built from 13 residues. Trimming pared 8 bases from V and 0 bases from J, leaving 9 bases between. The CDR3: CASGRQSTDTQYF. CDR3 in DNA: TGTGCCAGCGGACGGCAGAGCACAGATACGCAGTATTTT.

The chain joins TRBV29-1 to TRBJ2-1; 9 positions match TRBD2. Germline CDR1 reads SQVTM; CDR2 reads ANQGSEA. CDR3 length: 12 residues. Unmatched junction bases numbered 7, after V lost 6 bases and J lost 10 bases. CDR3 region: CSVEISGGEQFF. The CDR3 region has the DNA TGCAGCGTCGAGATTAGCGGGGGCGAGCAGTTCTTC.

This clonotype was seen more than once but under ten times. The chain carries TRBV7-9 and TRBJ2-5; tentatively, D is TRBD1 or TRBD2 (7 bases each). This CDR3 region has 16 residues. V was cut by 5 bases and J by 0 bases, with 16 bases left in between. CDR1 is SEHNR, CDR2 FQNEAQ, per germline (reference sequence). CDR3: CASSQGGGKYQETQYF. The DNA for the CDR3 is TGTGCCAGCAGCCAGGGGGGGGGCAAGTACCAAGAGACCCAGTACTTC.

This clonotype was observed a few times. This chain joins TRBV6-2 or TRBV6-3 and TRBJ2-3; TRBD2 might be the D (6 bases). V gave up 0 bases and J gave up 4 bases, with 14 bases separating them. CDR3 length: 16 residues. CDR1 is MNHEY, CDR2 SVGEGT, per germline. Here the CDR3 reads CASSYSSTGVSDTQYF. For the CDR3, the DNA is TGTGCCAGCAGTTACTCGAGTACGGGAGTTTCAGATACGCAGTATTTT.

Regarding this clonotype: The junction departs from germline at one end; a sequencing error may be responsible. The chain couples TRBV7-2 to TRBJ2-3; TRBD1 agrees at 7 bases. The germline gives CDR1 SGHTA, CDR2 FQGNSA. This CDR3 comprises 13 residues. The CDR3 DNA reads as TGTGCCAGCACCGGACAGGTTGGAGATATGCAGTATTTT. This gives the protein CASTGQVGDMQYF.

This clonotype was seen only a few times. The chain has TRBV11-1 and TRBJ2-6; 8 bases map to TRBD1. This CDR3 spans 15 amino acids. Per the germline V gene, CDR1 is SGHAT and CDR2 is FQDESV (reference sequence). The V gene end was trimmed by 5 bases and the J gene end by 2 bases; junction bases not matched to a gene: 2. The CDR3 loop is CASSPDRAGANVLTF. The CDR3 DNA sequence: TGTGCCAGCAGCCCGGACAGGGCTGGGGCCAACGTCCTGACTTTC.